This T cell receptor (beta chain) was sequenced during a study of cytomegalovirus exposure and HLA in healthy donors. Concerning this clone: No antigen is known for it.

The study ran its PCR with 60 Vbeta and 13 Jbeta primers. In the original workflow: Tens of millions of unique TCR beta chains, roughly 10 million shared, were counted in a later analysis. This table comes from immunoSEQ multiplex PCR, and its TCRdb copy is limited to in-frame clones, with some not included. The DNA was the basis for D and trimming; V, J and clone size are from that table. The sample holds around 80,000 clones, around 76% seen once. The study, taken as a whole, reports: In a later analysis, DRB1 alleles had the most associated TCRs; HLA-C alleles the fewest. The authors later linked a missense DCLRE1C variant to TCR beta V- and J-gene trimming. The classifier was said to identify cytomegalovirus status with high specificity and sensitivity.

In germline, CDR1 is SQVTM, CDR2 ANQGSEA. V lost 7 bases and J lost 3; bases outside the gene matches: 6. CDR3 length: 13 residues. This chain links TRBV29-1 with TRBJ1-1; TRBD1 matches 9 bases. The origin of this receptor is a man between 18 and 29 years old in good health and CMV-seropositive. Sequencing input: PBMCs. As DNA, the CDR3 is TGCAGCGCCCCTGACAGGGGGGACACTGAAGCTTTCTTT. The encoded protein is CSAPDRGDTEAFF.